Following are 6 T cell receptor beta chains from one sample sequenced in a study of human T cells and chemical hapten exposure. It was unfractionated whole blood from which total RNA was extracted. TCRdb reanalysed the 5' RACE reads using MiXCR and keeps one entry per CDR3 protein. The sample records 110,000 or so distinct CDR3 sequences, roughly 18% being singletons. Receptors originate from a human donor in good health.

This clonotype was detected only a few times. The chain links TRBV10-3 to TRBJ1-4; possibly TRBD1 for D (5 bases). V lost 4 bases to trimming and J lost 6 bases, with 9 bases between them. CDR1 is ENHRY, CDR2 SYGVKD, per germline. The CDR3 is 13 residues long. As DNA, the CDR3 is TGTGCCATCAGTGGAGGGGCTGATGAAAAACTGTTTTTT. The encoded protein is CAISGGADEKLFF.

This chain joins TRBV5-4 and TRBJ2-7; 14 bases map to TRBD2. CDR1 and CDR2 (germline): SGHNT, YYREEE (reference sequence). This CDR3 spans 16 amino acids. J gave up 5 bases and V 8 bases, and 12 bases lay outside the gene matches. CDR3 protein: CASQRGGLAGENEQYF. CDR3 sequence (DNA): TGTGCCAGTCAGCGTGGGGGACTAGCGGGAGAAAACGAGCAGTACTTC. Full variable domain (outside the CDR3, taken from reference TRBV5-4 and TRBJ2-7): ETGVTQSPTHLIKTRGQQVTLRCSSQSGHNTVSWYQQALGQGPQFIFQYYREEENGRGNFPPRFSGLQFPNYSSELNVNALELDDSALYLCASQRGGLAGENEQYFGPGTRLTVT.

The chain is built from TRBV11-1 and TRBJ2-5; the match to TRBD1 covers 8 bases. The CDR3 is made up of 13 amino acids. CDR1 is SGHAT and CDR2 is FQDESV in the germline V gene (reference sequence). Germline trimming cut 5 bases from V and 4 bases from J; bases unmatched to any gene: 3. CDR3 coding DNA: TGTGCCAGCAGCCCCGGACAGGGAGAGACCCAGTACTTC. This encodes CASSPGQGETQYF.

The V call is TRBV24-1, the J call TRBJ2-1, with TRBD1 matching over 7 bases. The CDR3 has 17 residues. V was clipped by 5 bases and J by 7 bases; unmatched bases: 16. CDR1 is KGHDR and CDR2 is SFDVKD in the germline V gene. The CDR3 nucleotides are TGTGCCACCAGTGCCCGCATGCGCGGCTCACAGGGGAATGAGCAGTTCTTC. This sequence encodes CATSARMRGSQGNEQFF.

A few counts support this clonotype. The chain uses TRBV13 and TRBJ2-1; 15 nucleotides align to TRBD2. CDR3 size: 16 residues. Unmatched junction bases numbered 5, after V lost 4 bases and J lost 7 bases. Germline CDR1 reads PRHDT; CDR2 reads FYEKMQ (reference sequence). The CDR3 DNA reads TGTGCCAGCAGCTCCTGGACTAGCGGGAGGGTAAATGAGCAGTTCTTC. Protein sequence: CASSSWTSGRVNEQFF.

This clonotype was recorded many times. The J gene is TRBJ1-2, the V gene TRBV9; the D gene is possibly TRBD1 (5 bases). The V gene's germline CDR1 is SGDLS and CDR2 YYNGEE. V lost 0 bases, J lost 5 bases, and 11 bases lay in between. There are 14 residues in the CDR3. CDR3 DNA: TGTGCCAGCAGCGTAGGCACAGGTGAATATGGCTACACCTTC. Its protein is CASSVGTGEYGYTF.